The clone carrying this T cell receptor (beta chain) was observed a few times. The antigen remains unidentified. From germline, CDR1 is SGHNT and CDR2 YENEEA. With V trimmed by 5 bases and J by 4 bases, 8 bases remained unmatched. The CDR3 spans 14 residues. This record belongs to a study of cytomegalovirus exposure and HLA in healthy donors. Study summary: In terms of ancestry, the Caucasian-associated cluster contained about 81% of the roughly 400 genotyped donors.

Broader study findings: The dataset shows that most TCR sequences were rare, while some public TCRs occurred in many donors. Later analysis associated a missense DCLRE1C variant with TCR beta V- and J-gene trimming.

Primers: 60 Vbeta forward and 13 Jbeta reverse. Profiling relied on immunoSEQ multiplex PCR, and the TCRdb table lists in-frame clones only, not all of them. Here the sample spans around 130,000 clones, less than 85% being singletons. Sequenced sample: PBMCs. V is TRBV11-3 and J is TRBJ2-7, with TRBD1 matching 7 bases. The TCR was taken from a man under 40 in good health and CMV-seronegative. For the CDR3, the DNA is TGTGCCAGCAGCCCGGGACAGCCTCAGTACGAGCAGTACTTC. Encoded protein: CASSPGQPQYEQYF.